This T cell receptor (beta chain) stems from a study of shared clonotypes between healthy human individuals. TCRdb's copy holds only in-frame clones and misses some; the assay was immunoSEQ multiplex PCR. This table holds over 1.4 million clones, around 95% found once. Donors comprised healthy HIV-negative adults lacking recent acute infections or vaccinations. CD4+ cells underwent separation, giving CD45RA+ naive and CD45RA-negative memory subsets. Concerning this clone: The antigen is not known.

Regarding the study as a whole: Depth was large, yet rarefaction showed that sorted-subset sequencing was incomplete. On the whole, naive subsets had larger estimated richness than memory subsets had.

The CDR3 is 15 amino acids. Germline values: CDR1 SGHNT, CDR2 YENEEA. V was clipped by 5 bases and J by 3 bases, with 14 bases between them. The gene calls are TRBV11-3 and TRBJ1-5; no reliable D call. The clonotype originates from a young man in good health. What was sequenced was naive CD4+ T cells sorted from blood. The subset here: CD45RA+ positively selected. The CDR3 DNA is TGTGCCAGCAGCCCCAGTTGGGAAGACAATCAGCCCCAGCATTTT. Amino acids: CASSPSWEDNQPQHF.